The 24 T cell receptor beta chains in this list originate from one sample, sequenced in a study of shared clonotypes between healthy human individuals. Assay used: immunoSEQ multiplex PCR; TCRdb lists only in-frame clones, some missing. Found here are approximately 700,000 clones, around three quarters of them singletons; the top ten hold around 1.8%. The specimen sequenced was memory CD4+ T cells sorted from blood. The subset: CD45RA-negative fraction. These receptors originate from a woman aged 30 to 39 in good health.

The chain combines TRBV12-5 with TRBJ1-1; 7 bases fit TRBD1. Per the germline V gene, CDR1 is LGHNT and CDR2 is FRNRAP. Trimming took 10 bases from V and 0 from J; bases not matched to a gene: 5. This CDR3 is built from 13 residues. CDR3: CATRQGMNTEAFF. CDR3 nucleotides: TGTGCTACCCGACAGGGTATGAACACTGAAGCTTTCTTT.

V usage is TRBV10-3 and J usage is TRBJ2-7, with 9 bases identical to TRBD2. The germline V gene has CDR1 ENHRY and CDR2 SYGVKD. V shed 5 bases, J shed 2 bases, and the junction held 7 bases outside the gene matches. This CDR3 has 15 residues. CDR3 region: CAISTPSGTTYEQYF. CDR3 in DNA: TGTGCCATCAGTACACCTAGCGGGACGACCTACGAGCAGTACTTC.

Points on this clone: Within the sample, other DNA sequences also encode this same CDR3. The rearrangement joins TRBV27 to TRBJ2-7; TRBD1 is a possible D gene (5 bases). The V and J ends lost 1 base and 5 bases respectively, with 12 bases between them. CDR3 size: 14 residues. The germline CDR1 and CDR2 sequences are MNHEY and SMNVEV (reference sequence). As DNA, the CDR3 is TGTGCCAGCAGTTTATACGCAGGGCTAGACGAGCAGTACTTC. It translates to CASSLYAGLDEQYF.

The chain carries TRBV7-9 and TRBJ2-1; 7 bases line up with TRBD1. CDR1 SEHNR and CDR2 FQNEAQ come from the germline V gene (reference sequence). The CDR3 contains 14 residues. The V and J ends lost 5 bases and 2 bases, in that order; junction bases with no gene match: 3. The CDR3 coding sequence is TGTGCCAGCAGCACCCAGGGGGCCTACAATGAGCAGTTCTTC. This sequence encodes CASSTQGAYNEQFF.

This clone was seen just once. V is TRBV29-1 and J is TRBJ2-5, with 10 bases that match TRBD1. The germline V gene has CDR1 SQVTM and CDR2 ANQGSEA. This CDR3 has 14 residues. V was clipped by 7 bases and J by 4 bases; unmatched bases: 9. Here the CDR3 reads CSAIGRDRGETQYF. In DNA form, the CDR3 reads TGCAGCGCAATCGGTCGGGACAGGGGAGAGACCCAGTACTTC.

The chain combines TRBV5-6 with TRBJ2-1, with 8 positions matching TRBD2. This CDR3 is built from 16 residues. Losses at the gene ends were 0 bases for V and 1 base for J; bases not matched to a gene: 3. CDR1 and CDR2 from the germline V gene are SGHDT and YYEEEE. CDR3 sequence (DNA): TGTGCCAGCAGCTTGGGACTAGCGATATCCTACAATGAGCAGTTCTTC. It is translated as CASSLGLAISYNEQFF.

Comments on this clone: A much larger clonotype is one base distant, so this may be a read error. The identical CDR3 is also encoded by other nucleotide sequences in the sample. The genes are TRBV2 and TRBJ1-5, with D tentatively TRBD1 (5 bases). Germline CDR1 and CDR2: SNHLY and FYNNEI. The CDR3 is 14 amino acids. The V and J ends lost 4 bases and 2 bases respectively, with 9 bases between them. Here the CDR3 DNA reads TGTGCCAGCAGTGGGACGGGGGGCAATCAGCCCCAGCATTTT. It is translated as CASSGTGGNQPQHF.

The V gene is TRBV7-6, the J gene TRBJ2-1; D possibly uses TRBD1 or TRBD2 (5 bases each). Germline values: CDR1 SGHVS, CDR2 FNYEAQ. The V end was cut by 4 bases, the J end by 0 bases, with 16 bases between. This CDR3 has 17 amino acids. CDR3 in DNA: TGTGCCAGCAGCTCCTCGGGGCCTGAAAGCTCCTACAATGAGCAGTTCTTC. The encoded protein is CASSSSGPESSYNEQFF. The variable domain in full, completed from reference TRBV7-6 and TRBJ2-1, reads GAGVSQSPRYKVTKRGQDVALRCDPISGHVSLYWYRQALGQGPEFLTYFNYEAQQDKSGLPNDRFSAERPEGSISTLTIQRTEQRDSAMYRCASSSSGPESSYNEQFFGPGTRLTVL.

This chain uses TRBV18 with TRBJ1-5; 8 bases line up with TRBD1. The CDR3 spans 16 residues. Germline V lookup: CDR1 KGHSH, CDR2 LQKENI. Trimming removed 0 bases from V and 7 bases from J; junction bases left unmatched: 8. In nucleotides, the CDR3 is TGTGCCAGCTCACCACCGACAGGGGCTGAGGGACAGCCCCAGCATTTT. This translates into CASSPPTGAEGQPQHF.

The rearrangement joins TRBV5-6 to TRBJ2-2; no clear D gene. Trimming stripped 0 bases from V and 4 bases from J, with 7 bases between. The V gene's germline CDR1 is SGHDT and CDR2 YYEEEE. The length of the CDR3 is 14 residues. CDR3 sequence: CASSLGMVTGELFF. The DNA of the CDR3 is TGTGCCAGCAGCTTGGGAATGGTCACCGGGGAGCTGTTTTTT.

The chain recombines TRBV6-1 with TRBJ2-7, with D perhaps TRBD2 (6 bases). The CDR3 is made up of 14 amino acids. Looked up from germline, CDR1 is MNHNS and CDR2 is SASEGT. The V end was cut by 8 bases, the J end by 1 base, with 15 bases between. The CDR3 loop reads CASGQVAVSYEQYF. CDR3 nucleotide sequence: TGTGCCAGCGGACAAGTAGCGGTATCCTACGAGCAGTACTTC.

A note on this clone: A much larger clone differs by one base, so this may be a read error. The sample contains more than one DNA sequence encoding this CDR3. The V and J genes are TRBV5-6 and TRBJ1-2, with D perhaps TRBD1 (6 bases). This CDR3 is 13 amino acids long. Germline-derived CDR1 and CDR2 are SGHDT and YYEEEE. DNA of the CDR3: TGTGCCAGCAGCTTTCAGGGGCCGAGGGGCTACACCTTT. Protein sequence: CASSFQGPRGYTF.

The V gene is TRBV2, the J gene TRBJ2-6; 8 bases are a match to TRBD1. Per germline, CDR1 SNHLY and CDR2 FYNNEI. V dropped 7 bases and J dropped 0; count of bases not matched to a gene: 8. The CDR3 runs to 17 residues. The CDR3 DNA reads TGTGCCAGCACAGGGGGCGCTGCCCCCTCTGGGGCCAACGTCCTGACTTTC. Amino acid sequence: CASTGGAAPSGANVLTF.

Here the CDR3 reads CASRGERGNQPQHF. The CDR3 DNA is TGTGCCAGCAGGGGAGAGAGGGGCAATCAGCCCCAGCATTTT. The chain combines TRBV6-5 with TRBJ1-5; D unresolved. The CDR3 loop spans 14 amino acids. V shed 6 bases and J shed 2 bases, with 11 bases lying between them. CDR1 and CDR2 (germline): MNHEY, SVGAGI.

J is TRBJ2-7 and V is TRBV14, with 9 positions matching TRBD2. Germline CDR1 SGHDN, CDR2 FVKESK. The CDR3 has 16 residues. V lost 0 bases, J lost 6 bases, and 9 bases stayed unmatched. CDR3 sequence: CASSQDLLAGIGEQYF. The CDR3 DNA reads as TGTGCCAGCAGCCAAGATCTACTAGCGGGCATAGGCGAGCAGTACTTC.

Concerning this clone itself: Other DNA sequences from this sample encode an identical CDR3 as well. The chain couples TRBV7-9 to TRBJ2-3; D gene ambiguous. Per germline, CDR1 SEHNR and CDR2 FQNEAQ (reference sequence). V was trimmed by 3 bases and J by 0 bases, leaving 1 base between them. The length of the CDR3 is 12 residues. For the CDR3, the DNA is TGTGCCAGCAGCTTGAGCACAGATACGCAGTATTTT. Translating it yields CASSLSTDTQYF.

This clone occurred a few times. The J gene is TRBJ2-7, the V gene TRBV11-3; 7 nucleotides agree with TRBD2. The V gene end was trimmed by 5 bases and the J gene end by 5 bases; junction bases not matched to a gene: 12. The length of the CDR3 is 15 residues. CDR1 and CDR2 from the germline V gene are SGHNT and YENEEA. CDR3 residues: CASSATGGGLDEQYF. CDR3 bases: TGTGCCAGCAGCGCGACGGGAGGAGGTTTGGACGAGCAGTACTTC.

The CDR3 DNA sequence: TGTGCCAGCAGACCAGCTCCTAGCGGAATCACAGATACGCAGTATTTT. The encoded protein is CASRPAPSGITDTQYF. This chain joins TRBV27 and TRBJ2-3, with 7 bases lining up with TRBD2. V shed 6 bases and J 2 bases; nucleotides not matched to a gene: 11. Germline V gene lookup returns CDR1 MNHEY and CDR2 SMNVEV (reference sequence). This CDR3 has 16 amino acids.

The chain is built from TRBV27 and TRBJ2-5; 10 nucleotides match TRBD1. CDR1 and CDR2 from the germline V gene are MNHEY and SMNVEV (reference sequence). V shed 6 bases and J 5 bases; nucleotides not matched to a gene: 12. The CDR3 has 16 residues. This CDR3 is CASRSTTGGRGETQYF. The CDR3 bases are TGTGCCAGCAGAAGCACGACAGGGGGCAGGGGGGAGACCCAGTACTTC.

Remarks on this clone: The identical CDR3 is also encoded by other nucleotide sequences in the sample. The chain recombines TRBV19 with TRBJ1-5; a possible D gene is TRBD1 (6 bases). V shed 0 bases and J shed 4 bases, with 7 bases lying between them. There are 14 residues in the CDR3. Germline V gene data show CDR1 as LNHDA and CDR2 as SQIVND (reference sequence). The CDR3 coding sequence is TGTGCCAGTAGTATAGAGACAGGAAATCAGCCCCAGCATTTT. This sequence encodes CASSIETGNQPQHF.

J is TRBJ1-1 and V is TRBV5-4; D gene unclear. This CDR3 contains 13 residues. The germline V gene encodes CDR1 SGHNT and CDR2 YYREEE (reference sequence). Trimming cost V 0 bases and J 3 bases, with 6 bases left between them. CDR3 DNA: TGTGCCAGCAGCTTGGCCTGGGACACTGAAGCTTTCTTT. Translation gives CASSLAWDTEAFF.

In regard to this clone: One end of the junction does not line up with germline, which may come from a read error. The CDR3 coding sequence is TGTGCCAGTAGTGTAAGTGGGAAGAACACTGAAGCTTTCTTT. Amino acid sequence: CASSVSGKNTEAFF. The chain has TRBV6-1 and TRBJ1-1; D not resolved. CDR1 and CDR2 from the germline V gene are MNHNS and SASEGT. The CDR3 spans 14 residues.

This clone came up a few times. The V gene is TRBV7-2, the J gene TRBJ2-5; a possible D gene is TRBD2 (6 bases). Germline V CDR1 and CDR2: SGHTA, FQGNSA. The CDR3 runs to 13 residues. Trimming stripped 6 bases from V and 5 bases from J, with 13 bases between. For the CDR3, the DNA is TGTGCCAGCAGAGTTGGGGGGAGGGAGACCCAGTACTTC. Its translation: CASRVGGRETQYF.

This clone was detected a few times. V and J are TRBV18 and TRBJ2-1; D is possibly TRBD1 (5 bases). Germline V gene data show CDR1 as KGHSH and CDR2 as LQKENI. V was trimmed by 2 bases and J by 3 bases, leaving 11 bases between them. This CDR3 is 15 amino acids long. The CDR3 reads CASSPSSDSYNEQFF. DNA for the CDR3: TGTGCCAGCTCACCATCCTCCGACAGCTACAATGAGCAGTTCTTC.